Listed below are T cell receptor beta chains from one sample, sequenced in a study of cytomegalovirus exposure and HLA in healthy donors. This table comes from immunoSEQ multiplex PCR, and its TCRdb copy is limited to in-frame clones, with some not included. Among some 130,000 clones, approximately 80% were seen once, and the ten largest hold approximately 4.2%. The sample taken for sequencing was PBMCs. Receptor source: a male donor in good health and CMV-seropositive. Both conserved end residues are part of each CDR3. D genes are given only for firm matches. The size field is filled for only some rows; it gives once, few, many or a size class.

abundance,v_gene,d_gene,j_gene,CDR3aa,CDR3nt
-,TRBV6-5,-,TRBJ2-3,CASSYGGGQGTDTQYF,TGTGCCAGCAGTTATGGGGGGGGGCAGGGCACAGATACGCAGTATTTT
-,TRBV27,-,TRBJ1-6,CASSPGGRGSSPLHF,TGTGCCAGCAGTCCCGGTGGCCGGGGGAGTTCACCCCTCCACTTT
-,TRBV28,TRBD1,TRBJ1-1,CASSLADRVMNTEAFF,TGTGCCAGCAGTTTAGCGGACAGGGTCATGAACACTGAAGCTTTCTTT
-,TRBV7-3,TRBD1,TRBJ2-1,CASSPNSARLGQGNEQFF,TGTGCCAGCAGCCCCAATTCTGCCAGGTTGGGACAGGGGAATGAGCAGTTCTTC
-,TRBV5-1,-,TRBJ2-5,CASSLTTHQETQYF,TGCGCCAGCAGCCTAACTACTCACCAAGAGACCCAGTACTTC
-,TRBV18,-,TRBJ2-6,CASSVLDSSSGANVLTF,TGTGCCAGCTCTGTCCTGGACAGTAGCTCTGGGGCCAACGTCCTGACTTTC
-,TRBV19,-,TRBJ1-1,CASIRTARGEAFF,TGTGCCAGTATCCGGACGGCCAGGGGTGAAGCTTTCTTT
-,TRBV13,-,TRBJ2-2,CASSLGHFGGELFF,TGTGCCAGCAGCTTAGGGCATTTCGGCGGGGAGCTGTTTTTT
-,TRBV7-6,TRBD1,TRBJ2-3,CASSPNGQGITDTQYF,TGTGCCAGCAGTCCAAATGGACAGGGGATCACAGATACGCAGTATTTT
few,TRBV5-1,TRBD2,TRBJ2-1,CASGVRRGASYNEQFF,TGCGCCAGCGGAGTTAGGCGGGGGGCATCCTACAATGAGCAGTTCTTC
-,TRBV7-9,TRBD2,TRBJ2-1,CSSSLAGGRRDNEQFF,TGTTCCAGCAGCTTAGCGGGGGGGCGACGGGACAATGAGCAGTTCTTC
-,TRBV4-2,TRBD2,TRBJ2-1,CASSQARTSGGYNEQFF,TGTGCCAGCAGCCAAGCCCGGACTAGCGGGGGATACAATGAGCAGTTCTTC
-,TRBV7-3,-,TRBJ2-1,CASSLRAANEQFF,TGTGCCAGCAGCTTAAGGGCAGCCAATGAGCAGTTCTTC
-,TRBV11-2,-,TRBJ2-3,CASSLDGNTQYF,TGTGCCAGCAGCTTAGACGGGAATACGCAGTATTTT
few,TRBV5-1,-,TRBJ1-4,CASSSGQSNEKLFF,TGCGCCAGCAGCTCAGGACAGAGTAATGAAAAACTGTTTTTT
-,TRBV28,-,TRBJ1-5,CASSLGLYSNQPQHF,TGTGCCAGCAGTTTAGGGCTATATAGCAATCAGCCCCAGCATTTT
-,TRBV2,-,TRBJ1-1,CASSEDKIPGCDFF,TGTGCCAGCAGTGAAGATAAAATCCCAGGATGTGATTTCTTT